Following are 15 T cell receptor beta chains from one sample sequenced in a study of T-cell memory formation after mild COVID-19. TCRdb called the 5' RACE reads again in MiXCR, with one record for every CDR3 protein. Here the sample spans some 330,000 distinct CDR3 sequences, roughly 21% being singletons. Sequenced: PBMCs or a T cell subset sorted from them (not recorded which). These receptor sequences come from an adult woman who had mild COVID-19 (a few samples of this study predate the infection). Cell type and time point are not known.

This clonotype has at least ten counts. The CDR3 reads CASSFASGRDNEQFF. CDR3 DNA sequence: TGTGCCAGCAGCTTTGCTAGCGGGAGGGATAATGAGCAGTTCTTC. The genes are TRBV5-5 and TRBJ2-1; TRBD2 agrees at 12 bases. The trim removed 2 bases at V and 7 bases at J, leaving 4 bases unmatched. CDR1 and CDR2 (germline): SGHKS, YYEKEE (reference sequence). The CDR3 is 15 amino acids.

This clonotype was seen a few times. The chain combines TRBV7-9 with TRBJ2-1; TRBD1 aligns across 9 bases. The V gene's germline CDR1 is SEHNR and CDR2 FQNEAQ (reference sequence). CDR3 length: 15 residues. V was clipped by 5 bases and J by 3 bases; unmatched bases: 5. The CDR3: CASSPRGQGYNEQFF. The CDR3 DNA follows: TGTGCCAGCAGCCCTCGGGGACAGGGCTACAATGAGCAGTTCTTC.

This clonotype was counted a few times. This chain joins TRBV12-3 or TRBV12-4 and TRBJ1-5; 9 nucleotides align to TRBD1. V lost 5 bases and J lost 7; bases outside the gene matches: 6. The CDR3 length is 14 residues. CDR3 bases: TGTGCCAGCAGTCCTACAGGGGGCTGGCAGCCCCAGCATTTT. Translating it yields CASSPTGGWQPQHF.

The sample holds a few counts of this clonotype. The V gene is TRBV4-1, the J gene TRBJ2-7, with TRBD1 identical over 10 bases. The V and J ends lost 2 bases and 5 bases, in that order; junction bases with no gene match: 3. Germline lookup yields CDR1 MGHRA and CDR2 YSYEKL. The CDR3 totals 14 residues. The CDR3 DNA is TGCGCCAGCAGCCAACTGGGACAGGGGAACGAGCAGTACTTC. As protein: CASSQLGQGNEQYF.

This clonotype was observed a few times. This sequence joins TRBV4-3 and TRBJ2-2, with D possibly TRBD1 on 7 matching bases. Per the germline V gene, CDR1 is LGHNA and CDR2 is YSLEER. The length of the CDR3 is 15 residues. With 8 bases removed from V and 4 bases from J, the gap between germline ends came to 17 bases. The CDR3 nucleotides are TGCGCCAGCCGCGGGGACAGCCCTTCCACCGGGGAGCTGTTTTTT. It translates to CASRGDSPSTGELFF.

The V call is TRBV7-2, the J call TRBJ2-3; TRBD2 matches at 12 bases. J lost 4 bases, V lost 0 bases, and 2 bases had no gene match. CDR1 SGHTA and CDR2 FQGNSA come from the germline V gene. This CDR3 region has 16 residues. The CDR3 nucleotides are TGTGCCAGCAGCTTAGCTCTAGCGGGAGGGGCAGATACGCAGTATTTT. Its translation: CASSLALAGGADTQYF.

The CDR3 protein is CASSQDTYQPQHF. CDR3 DNA sequence: TGTGCCAGCAGCCAGGACACCTATCAGCCCCAGCATTTT. This rearrangement joins TRBV7-6 to TRBJ1-5; perhaps TRBD1 as D (5 bases). The CDR3 loop spans 13 amino acids. V lost 5 bases and J 5 bases, leaving 10 bases between the germline ends. The germline V gene encodes CDR1 SGHVS and CDR2 FNYEAQ.

This clonotype was observed a few times. The rearrangement joins TRBV6-6 to TRBJ2-4, with TRBD2 matching 11 bases. The CDR3 covers 17 residues. CDR1 MNHNY and CDR2 SVGAGI come from the germline V gene (reference sequence). V shed 2 bases and J 2 bases; nucleotides not matched to a gene: 5. The CDR3 spells CASSYQLAGATKNIQYF. CDR3 nucleotide sequence: TGTGCCAGCAGTTACCAACTAGCGGGAGCAACCAAAAACATTCAGTACTTC.

This CDR3 reads CASSLEFVVSDSYEQYF. The CDR3, as DNA: TGCGCCAGCAGCTTGGAATTTGTGGTTAGCGATTCCTACGAGCAGTACTTC. The J gene is TRBJ2-7, the V gene TRBV4-3, with D perhaps TRBD2 (5 bases). This CDR3 region has 17 residues. V lost 5 bases to trimming and J lost 1 base, with 21 bases between them. Germline V gene sequence: CDR1 LGHNA, CDR2 YSLEER.

This clonotype was seen more than once but under ten times. This chain links TRBV12-3 or TRBV12-4 with TRBJ2-7; TRBD2 might be the D (6 bases). The CDR3 is 13 residues long. The germline V and J ends were trimmed by 6 bases and 2 bases, with 11 bases remaining between them. The CDR3 bases are TGTGCCAGCAGACACGGAGGGGCCTACGAGCAGTACTTC. Its protein is CASRHGGAYEQYF.

The chain carries TRBV12-3 or TRBV12-4 and TRBJ2-1; D uncertain. This CDR3 comprises 13 residues. With 1 base removed from V and 7 bases from J, the gap between germline ends came to 8 bases. Here the CDR3 reads CASSLVTPNEQFF. The CDR3 bases are TGTGCCAGCAGTTTAGTGACACCTAATGAGCAGTTCTTC.

This clonotype was observed a few times. The chain joins TRBV5-5 to TRBJ1-1; D is perhaps TRBD1 (5 bases). Germline assignment: CDR1 SGHKS and CDR2 YYEKEE (reference sequence). The CDR3 is 13 amino acids. Trimming took 4 bases from V and 8 from J, leaving 15 bases between them. CDR3 sequence reads: CASSPRDFSEAFF. The DNA for the CDR3 is TGTGCCAGCAGCCCCCGGGACTTTTCCGAAGCTTTCTTT.

The chain joins TRBV6-5 to TRBJ2-2, with 7 bases lining up with TRBD2. After removal of 4 bases from V and 7 bases from J, the junction contained 12 bases not matched to a gene. CDR1 and CDR2 (germline): MNHEY, SVGAGI. CDR3 length: 16 amino acids. The CDR3 region is CASSSQLSGGIGELFF. The CDR3 DNA reads as TGTGCCAGCAGTTCCCAGTTGTCCGGGGGGATCGGGGAGCTGTTTTTT.

With regard to this clonotype: The limits of the CDR3 on the DNA are not certain, so only TCRdb's listed CDR3 is given. The rearrangement joins TRBV5-1 to TRBJ2-1; the table calls TRBD2, which could not be checked here. In germline, CDR1 is SGHRS, CDR2 YFSETQ. A total of 12 residues make up the CDR3, ends included. This CDR3 is CASSWGEGTKFF.

This clonotype was counted only a few times. V gene TRBV4-1 combines with J gene TRBJ1-3; no reliable D call. The CDR3 is 12 amino acids. V lost 1 base and J 11 bases, leaving 9 bases between the germline ends. Looked up from germline, CDR1 is MGHRA and CDR2 is YSYEKL. CDR3 region: CASSQGTGAIYF. CDR3 nucleotide sequence: TGCGCCAGCAGCCAAGGGACCGGAGCCATATATTTT.